A selection of T cell receptor beta chains follows, all from one sample in a study of blood T cell repertoires in COVID-19. Here immunoSEQ multiplex PCR was the method, and the copy in TCRdb shows in-frame clones only, minus some. The sample has approximately 400,000 clones, more than 70% seen once. The sample consisted of PBMCs or T cells enriched from blood (not recorded which). Receptor source: a young woman who had recovered from COVID-19. Both conserved end residues are part of each CDR3. The order of the fields is D gene, J gene, V gene, clone size, CDR3 protein, CDR3 DNA. A D gene is named only where the DNA matches it firmly. Not every row has a clone size; where given, it reads once, few, many or a size class.

>.|TRBJ1-3|TRBV11-2|.
CASSLHAGSGNTIYF
TGTGCCAGCAGCTTACATGCAGGCTCTGGAAACACCATATATTTT
>.|TRBJ2-7|TRBV5-6|few
CASSLALLSSYEQYF
TGTGCCAGCAGCTTGGCTCTCCTCAGCTCCTACGAGCAGTACTTC
>.|TRBJ2-3|TRBV30|.
CAWSVNPDRSTDTQYF
TGTGCCTGGAGTGTAAATCCGGACAGAAGCACAGATACGCAGTATTTT
>TRBD1|TRBJ1-1|TRBV18|.
CASSREPTGGGTEAFF
TGTGCCAGCTCACGCGAACCTACAGGGGGCGGCACTGAAGCTTTCTTT
>TRBD2|TRBJ2-7|TRBV10-3|.
CATTSSGDYEQYF
TGTGCCACTACGAGTAGCGGGGACTACGAGCAGTACTTC
>.|TRBJ1-2|TRBV28|.
CASSYPRYGYTF
TGTGCCAGCAGTTATCCACGGTATGGCTACACCTTC
>.|TRBJ1-2|TRBV4-1|.
CASSQDNQYGYTF
TGCGCCAGCAGCCAAGATAACCAGTATGGCTACACCTTC
>.|TRBJ1-1|TRBV15|.
CATSTYREFNTEAFF
TGTGCCACCAGCACCTACAGGGAATTTAACACTGAAGCTTTCTTT
>.|TRBJ1-6|TRBV19|.
CASITPPHSPLHF
TGTGCCAGTATTACACCGCCACATTCACCCCTCCACTTT
>.|TRBJ2-1|TRBV2|.
CASRRGGANEQFF
TGTGCCAGCAGGAGGGGGGGCGCAAATGAGCAGTTCTTC
>.|TRBJ2-2|TRBV27|few
CASTRQLLTGELFF
TGTGCCAGCACTAGACAGCTACTCACCGGGGAGCTGTTTTTT
>.|TRBJ1-2|TRBV5-4|.
CASSLRVSDYGYTF
TGTGCCAGCAGCTTACGGGTCTCCGACTATGGCTACACCTTC
>TRBD2|TRBJ2-1|TRBV6-5|.
CASRRTSGEQFF
TGTGCCAGCAGGCGGACTAGCGGGGAGCAGTTCTTC
>.|TRBJ1-1|TRBV6-1|.
CASSDRQENTEAFF
TGTGCCAGCAGTGACAGACAGGAGAACACTGAAGCTTTCTTT
>.|TRBJ2-2|TRBV11-2|.
CASSLDQATGELFF
TGTGCCAGCAGCTTAGATCAGGCCACCGGGGAGCTGTTTTTT
>TRBD1|TRBJ2-1|TRBV28|once
CASSSPGQNEQFF
TGTGCCAGCAGCTCCCCGGGACAGAATGAGCAGTTCTTC
>TRBD1|TRBJ2-3|TRBV29-1|.
CSVGQGARDTQYF
TGCAGCGTTGGACAGGGGGCGAGAGATACGCAGTATTTT
>TRBD1|TRBJ2-5|TRBV19|.
CASKGGPQGAGETQYF
TGTGCCAGTAAAGGGGGGCCACAGGGGGCAGGAGAGACCCAGTACTTC
>.|TRBJ1-1|TRBV19|.
CASSSRTVMNTEAFF
TGTGCCAGTAGTTCCCGGACTGTCATGAACACTGAAGCTTTCTTT
>.|TRBJ1-3|TRBV19|.
CASTRVTGNTIYF
TGTGCCAGTACCAGGGTCACTGGAAACACCATATATTTT
>TRBD1|TRBJ1-2|TRBV29-1|.
CSVVQFGTGFNYGYTF
TGCAGCGTTGTCCAATTCGGGACAGGGTTTAACTATGGCTACACCTTC
>TRBD2|TRBJ2-7|TRBV7-9|.
CASHDPPRLAVTSYEQYF
TGTGCCAGTCACGATCCGCCACGACTAGCGGTGACCTCCTACGAGCAGTACTTC
>.|TRBJ2-2|TRBV18|.
CASSPGREAGELFF
TGTGCCAGCTCACCAGGCAGGGAAGCCGGGGAGCTGTTTTTT
>TRBD1|TRBJ1-1|TRBV30|.
CACWDSRNTEAFF
TGTGCCTGTTGGGACAGCCGGAACACTGAAGCTTTCTTT
>TRBD1|TRBJ1-3|TRBV3-1/TRBV3-2|.
CASSPSDRHSGNTIYF
TGTGCCAGCAGCCCGTCGGACAGGCACTCTGGAAACACCATATATTTT
>TRBD1|TRBJ1-5|TRBV19|few
CASSIWGTGSYQPQHF
TGTGCCAGTAGTATTTGGGGGACAGGGAGTTATCAGCCCCAGCATTTT
>.|TRBJ1-5|TRBV7-8|.
CASSLDWGGGQPQHF
TGTGCCAGCAGCTTAGATTGGGGGGGAGGACAGCCCCAGCATTTT
>.|TRBJ1-1|TRBV12-5|once
CASGLWQDEAFF
TGTGCTAGTGGTTTGTGGCAGGATGAAGCTTTCTTT
>.|TRBJ2-5|TRBV6-2/TRBV6-3|.
CASSYGPTQYF
TGTGCCAGCAGTTACGGGCCGACCCAGTACTTC
>TRBD2|TRBJ2-5|TRBV9|.
CASSFTGGQETQYF
TGTGCCAGCAGCTTTACGGGGGGCCAAGAGACCCAGTACTTC
>.|TRBJ2-2|TRBV18|once
CASSPVRGTGELFF
TGTGCCAGCTCACCAGTCAGAGGCACCGGGGAGCTGTTTTTT
>TRBD1|TRBJ1-3|TRBV7-3|.
CASSSPGTGSDTIYF
TGTGCCAGCAGCTCCCCCGGGACAGGGTCAGACACCATATATTTT
>.|TRBJ2-6|TRBV4-1|.
CASSHRAYEAKSGANVLTF
TGCGCCAGCAGCCACCGCGCCTACGAAGCAAAATCTGGGGCCAACGTCCTGACTTTC
>TRBD2|TRBJ2-2|TRBV11-2|.
CASSKGLAGGEAGELFF
TGTGCCAGCAGCAAGGGACTAGCGGGGGGCGAAGCCGGGGAGCTGTTTTTT
>TRBD1|TRBJ1-1|TRBV19|.
CASSTIPGGQGNTEAFF
TGTGCCAGTAGCACTATCCCGGGGGGACAGGGGAACACTGAAGCTTTCTTT
>.|TRBJ1-5|TRBV15|.
CATSRSGPSQPQHF
TGTGCCACCAGCAGGTCAGGGCCAAGTCAGCCCCAGCATTTT
>.|TRBJ1-1|TRBV7-9|.
CASSLLEGRNTEAFF
TGTGCCAGCAGCTTATTAGAAGGGAGGAATACTGAAGCTTTCTTT
>.|TRBJ1-1|TRBV5-1|.
CASSKQGNTEAFF
TGCGCCAGCAGCAAACAGGGAAACACTGAAGCTTTCTTT
>.|TRBJ1-6|TRBV7-5|.
CARSHIKGGTENSPLHF
TGTGCCAGAAGCCACATTAAAGGGGGAACAGAAAACTCACCCCTCCACTTT
>.|TRBJ2-2|TRBV27|.
CASSPLVGELFF
TGTGCCAGCAGTCCCCTAGTCGGGGAGCTGTTTTTT
>TRBD2|TRBJ2-7|TRBV28|.
CASSPALAGLYEQYF
TGTGCCAGCAGCCCGGCCCTAGCGGGGCTCTACGAGCAGTACTTC
>TRBD2|TRBJ2-7|TRBV14|once
CASSQVAGGYEQYF
TGTGCCAGCAGCCAAGTAGCGGGGGGTTACGAGCAGTACTTC
>.|TRBJ1-6|TRBV27|.
CASSLSFSTGRWSPLHF
TGTGCCAGCAGTTTATCGTTTAGCACAGGGAGATGGTCACCCCTCCACTTT
>TRBD2|TRBJ2-7|TRBV4-2|few
CASSHLAGGFYEQYF
TGTGCCAGCAGCCACCTAGCGGGGGGGTTCTACGAGCAGTACTTC
>.|TRBJ1-1|TRBV2|.
CASTGERAAFF
TGTGCCTCCACGGGGGAGCGGGCAGCTTTCTTT
>TRBD2|TRBJ2-7|TRBV15|.
CATSRDPSGFYEQYF
TGTGCCACCAGCAGAGATCCTAGCGGGTTTTACGAGCAGTACTTC
>TRBD2|TRBJ2-5|TRBV7-6|.
CASSPTSAGGRTQYF
TGTGCCAGCAGCCCGACATCAGCGGGGGGAAGAACCCAGTACTTC
>TRBD1|TRBJ2-7|TRBV5-1|few
CASSLPTGNEDEQYF
TGCGCCAGCAGCCTACCGACAGGGAACGAAGACGAGCAGTACTTC
>.|TRBJ2-7|TRBV11-2|.
CASSLGIPRIYEQYF
TGTGCCAGCAGCTTAGGGATTCCCAGGATCTACGAGCAGTACTTC
>TRBD1|TRBJ2-5|TRBV5-1|.
CASSLSGGYEETQYF
TGCGCCAGCAGCTTGTCAGGGGGCTATGAGGAGACCCAGTACTTC
>.|TRBJ1-2|TRBV5-4|.
CASSLVAGNGYTF
TGTGCCAGCAGCTTGGTTGCAGGGAATGGCTACACCTTC
>.|TRBJ2-7|TRBV9|.
CASSADPGGQYF
TGTGCCAGCAGCGCGGACCCCGGGGGGCAGTACTTC
>TRBD1|TRBJ1-6|TRBV10-3|.
CAISVDRGGSPLHF
TGTGCCATCAGCGTGGACAGGGGAGGATCACCCCTCCACTTT
>TRBD1|TRBJ2-2|TRBV6-5|once
CASSYSSGQGAGELFF
TGTGCCAGCAGTTACTCTTCTGGACAGGGGGCCGGGGAGCTGTTTTTT
>TRBD1|TRBJ1-5|TRBV2|.
CASSAGTGLNQPQHF
TGTGCCAGCAGTGCCGGGACAGGACTAAATCAGCCCCAGCATTTT
>.|TRBJ1-1|TRBV19|.
CASSIDHGGTAMNTEAFF
TGTGCCAGTAGTATAGATCATGGAGGGACGGCAATGAACACTGAAGCTTTCTTT
>TRBD1|TRBJ1-6|TRBV3-1/TRBV3-2|.
CASSQGQGSFHSPLHF
TGTGCCAGCAGCCAGGGACAGGGGTCCTTTCATTCACCCCTCCACTTT
>.|TRBJ1-2|TRBV7-2|.
CASSPPAGFGYTF
TGTGCCAGCAGCCCTCCTGCAGGGTTTGGCTACACCTTC